The sequence of this T cell receptor delta chain was determined in a study of Vδ1+ human thymocytes. Findings and limits, study-wide: TRG sequences recurred across donors, whereas TRD sequences stayed essentially private. Thymic TRG and TRD repertoires appeared highly polyclonal. Despite high sort purity, roughly a fifth of thymic T cell receptor delta sequences were Vdelta2.

This CDR3 has 21 amino acids. Germline CDR1 is TSWWSYY and CDR2 is QGS. V lost 0 bases to trimming and J lost 7 bases; unmatched junction nucleotides: 24. Alphabeta T cells were depleted, then CD3+ Vdelta1+ Vdelta2- thymocytes were FACS-sorted. Purity of the sorted Vdelta1+ thymocytes ranged from roughly 98% to 99.6%. A remark on this clone: Its antigen is undetermined.

Sequences come from RNA converted to cDNA by reverse transcription. CDR3 amplicons came from multiplex PCR with pooled V-gene forward and constant-region reverse primers. TCRdb reran clone calling via CATT on the multiplex PCR reads. The table lists approximately 58,000 delta-chain clones, about 16% of them singletons. The sequence came from a girl under three years old who had congenital heart surgery. Sequenced: Vdelta1+ gamma-delta thymocytes from the thymus. The subset denotes: FACS-sorted CD3+ TCRalphabeta- TCRVdelta1+ TCRVdelta2- thymocytes. The gene calls are TRDV1 and TRDJ1; 9 bases match TRDD3. The CDR3 sequence is CALGELPVGYWGRYSPAKLIF. The CDR3 DNA reads as TGTGCTCTTGGGGAACTACCGGTGGGGTACTGGGGGAGGTACTCACCCGCTAAACTCATCTTT.